This is a list of T cell receptor beta chains from one sample in a study of blood T cell repertoires in COVID-19. The method was immunoSEQ multiplex PCR; TCRdb's version includes in-frame clones alone and lacks a portion of them. The sample yields under 200,000 clones, around 82% seen once. What was sequenced was PBMCs or T cells enriched from blood (not recorded which). All receptors come from a woman aged 55-69 years with acute COVID-19. The CDR3 runs from the conserved cysteine through the conserved F or W. D genes are given only for firm matches. Clone size, where shown, is once, few, many, or a class for clones that have expanded.

size | J | D | V | CDR3 | DNA
. | TRBJ1-2 | . | TRBV6-5 | CATKGGANYGYTF | TGTGCCACCAAGGGGGGGGCTAACTATGGCTACACCTTC
. | TRBJ1-5 | . | TRBV2 | CASTSGAVLSEPQHF | TGTGCCAGCACCTCAGGGGCAGTCCTGAGTGAGCCCCAGCATTTT
. | TRBJ1-5 | TRBD1 | TRBV4-3 | CASSQDRQGFLIGNQPQHF | TGCGCCAGCAGCCAAGATCGACAGGGCTTTTTGATAGGCAATCAGCCCCAGCATTTT
. | TRBJ1-3 | TRBD1 | TRBV7-2 | CASSPWTGTSSGNTIYF | TGTGCCAGCAGCCCGTGGACAGGGACCAGCTCTGGAAACACCATATATTTT
many | TRBJ2-3 | TRBD1 | TRBV12-3/TRBV12-4 | CASSLGTGNTQYF | TGTGCCAGCAGTTTGGGGACAGGTAATACGCAGTATTTT
few | TRBJ2-3 | TRBD2 | TRBV7-9 | CARNGLAGRTDTQYF | TGTGCCAGGAATGGACTAGCGGGAAGGACAGATACGCAGTATTTT
few | TRBJ2-1 | . | TRBV5-8 | CASSLGGGFLRNEQFF | TGTGCCAGCAGCTTGGGCGGGGGCTTCCTGAGGAATGAGCAGTTCTTC
once | TRBJ1-5 | . | TRBV7-9 | CASSQSGGNQPQHF | TGTGCCAGCAGCCAGAGTGGGGGGAATCAGCCCCAGCATTTT
. | TRBJ1-5 | . | TRBV30 | CAWTGGSGQPQHF | TGTGCCTGGACGGGGGGGTCGGGGCAGCCCCAGCATTTT
. | TRBJ1-5 | . | TRBV12-3/TRBV12-4 | CASSLMRNQPQHF | TGTGCCAGCAGTTTAATGAGGAATCAGCCCCAGCATTTT
. | TRBJ2-5 | . | TRBV10-3 | CAIRKQGSPEETQYF | TGTGCCATCAGGAAACAGGGTTCCCCTGAAGAGACCCAGTACTTC
. | TRBJ2-1 | . | TRBV5-6 | CASSYDYLDEQFF | TGTGCCAGCAGTTACGACTACCTGGATGAGCAGTTCTTC
few | TRBJ2-3 | . | TRBV7-9 | CASSGSGSEQYF | TGTGCCAGCAGCGGCTCGGGGAGCGAGCAGTATTTT
. | TRBJ2-3 | TRBD2 | TRBV7-6 | CASSLVPRRTSGRASTDTQYF | TGTGCCAGCAGCTTAGTCCCCCGGAGGACTAGCGGGAGGGCGAGTACAGATACGCAGTATTTT